This T cell receptor (beta chain) came from a study of T cell responses to AZD1222 COVID-19 vaccine. Broader study findings: Seropositivity was recorded at baseline in only a handful of AZD1222 recipients. Repertoires were collected only later (after the peak T cell response had occurred).

Here immunoSEQ multiplex PCR was the method, and the copy in TCRdb shows in-frame clones only, minus some. The sample records roughly 150,000 clones, 90% being singletons. Concerning this clone: The antigen remains unidentified.

The sequence derives from an adult who received the AZD1222 COVID-19 vaccine. Specimen: peripheral blood, collected 28 days after the second AZD1222 dose.

In DNA, the CDR3 is TGTGCCAGCAGCTCCAGGGATCAAAACACTGAAGCTTTCTTT. Translating it yields CASSSRDQNTEAFF. This rearrangement joins TRBV14 to TRBJ1-1, with D maybe TRBD1 (5 bases). This CDR3 comprises 14 residues. Germline values: CDR1 SGHDN, CDR2 FVKESK. V lost 5 bases and J 2 bases, leaving 12 bases between the germline ends. The variable domain in full, completed from reference TRBV14 and TRBJ1-1, reads EAGVTQFPSHSVIEKGQTVTLRCDPISGHDNLYWYRRVMGKEIKFLLHFVKESKQDESGMPNNRFLAERTGGTYSTLKVQPAELEDSGVYFCASSSRDQNTEAFFGQGTRLTVV.